What follows is one T cell receptor beta chain and its context. V was cut by 10 bases and J by 0 bases, with 13 bases left in between. Germline-derived CDR1 and CDR2 are ENHRY and SYGVKD. The CDR3 spans 14 residues. These data belong to a study of T-cell reconstitution after alpha-beta-depleted transplantation in children. The TCRbeta library was prepared with unique molecular identifiers. TCRdb passed the PCR reads through MiXCR, listing each CDR3 protein once. The top ten clones hold approximately 1% of a sample with hundreds of thousands of distinct CDR3 sequences, 16% of them seen once. Sample: PBMCs from the stem cell graft donor, taken from the stem cell graft. This TCR was recovered from a human donor who donated a stem cell graft to a child with acute myeloid leukemia. The V call is TRBV10-3, the J call TRBJ1-5, with D perhaps TRBD1 (6 bases). CDR3 amino acids: CATGQLYSNQPQHF. The CDR3 bases are TGTGCCACCGGACAGTTATATAGCAATCAGCCCCAGCATTTT.